This TCR beta chain is from a study of cytotoxic CD8 clonotypes in ibrutinib-treated CLL. PBMCs were cryopreserved, and roughly 1.9 micrograms of genomic DNA from them went into TCR beta libraries. Concerning this clone: Its antigen is unidentified.

This CDR3 has 13 amino acids. CDR1 is LNHDA, CDR2 SQIVND, per germline (reference sequence). The V and J ends lost 3 bases and 4 bases respectively, with 7 bases between them. The sequencing depth, 1 in 200,000 to 1 in 1 million T cells, was the target. TCRdb keeps only in-frame clones here, not all; method: immunoSEQ multiplex PCR. The sample consists of about 300,000 clones, 67% of them appearing once. Broader study findings: Age-matched healthy donor levels were exceeded by baseline clonality, which tracked circulating CD8+ T-cell counts. Public clonotypes showed up rarely, and on treatment they shrank or held steady.

The chain joins TRBV19 to TRBJ2-1; unclear D gene. The material sequenced was PBMCs, taken after 36 months of ibrutinib treatment. This sequence originates from a human donor with chronic lymphocytic leukemia. CDR3 region: CASSMSVYNEQFF. The CDR3 nucleotides are TGTGCCAGTAGTATGTCAGTTTACAATGAGCAGTTCTTC.